One and the same sample provided the 11 T cell receptor beta chains below, sequenced in a study of OX40 agonist ivuxolimab in advanced cancers. Clones were read by immunoSEQ multiplex PCR, and TCRdb kept only the in-frame ones, dropping some. The sample consists of 65,000 to 95,000 clones, over 75% of them appearing once. The sample was CD4+ or CD8+ T cells sorted from blood, taken in a trial of the OX40 agonist ivuxolimab. These receptors came from an adult with an advanced solid tumor such as melanoma, head and neck, liver or kidney cancer.

The chain recombines TRBV27 with TRBJ1-1; possible D gene TRBD1, 5 bases. The germline V and J ends were trimmed by 5 bases and 4 bases, with 5 bases remaining between them. Germline V gene data show CDR1 as MNHEY and CDR2 as SMNVEV (reference sequence). The length of the CDR3 is 11 residues. The CDR3 spells CASSQGTEAFF. The CDR3 DNA sequence: TGTGCCAGCAGTCAGGGCACTGAAGCTTTCTTT.

The rearrangement uses TRBV7-9 and TRBJ2-7; 9 positions match TRBD1. The CDR3 has 14 amino acids. From germline, CDR1 is SEHNR and CDR2 FQNEAQ (reference sequence). Trimming cost V 5 bases and J 6 bases; bases outside gene matches: 8. This CDR3 is CASSPRTGDSEQYF. The DNA of the CDR3 is TGTGCCAGCAGCCCTCGGACAGGGGACTCCGAGCAGTACTTC.

The rearrangement links TRBV19 to TRBJ1-1; TRBD1 agrees at 8 bases. The trim removed 1 base at V and 4 bases at J, leaving 2 bases unmatched. Germline values: CDR1 LNHDA, CDR2 SQIVND (reference sequence). This CDR3 region has 14 residues. The CDR3 protein is CASSIAGGGTEAFF. The CDR3 DNA follows: TGTGCCAGTAGTATAGCAGGGGGCGGCACTGAAGCTTTCTTT.

The chain carries TRBV7-9 and TRBJ2-1, with 8 bases matching TRBD2. The CDR3 is 18 residues long. Germline CDR1 reads SEHNR; CDR2 reads FQNEAQ (reference sequence). V shed 3 bases and J 4 bases; nucleotides not matched to a gene: 14. CDR3 loop: CASSLAQGSGGHYNEQFF. As DNA, the CDR3 is TGTGCCAGCAGCTTGGCCCAGGGAAGCGGGGGTCATTACAATGAGCAGTTCTTC. The variable domain in full, completed from reference TRBV7-9 and TRBJ2-1, reads DTGVSQNPRHKITKRGQNVTFRCDPISEHNRLYWYRQTLGQGPEFLTYFQNEAQLEKSRLLSDRFSAERPKGSFSTLEIQRTEQGDSAMYLCASSLAQGSGGHYNEQFFGPGTRLTVL.

The genes are TRBV6-6 and TRBJ2-6; D uncertain. Germline lookup yields CDR1 MNHNY and CDR2 SVGAGI (reference sequence). Trimming took off 2 bases at V and 3 bases at J, with 2 bases between the two ends. The CDR3 totals 13 residues. This chain's CDR3 is CASSYSGANVLTF. In nucleotides, the CDR3 is TGTGCCAGCAGTTACAGTGGGGCCAACGTCCTGACTTTC.

This clone was seen a handful of times. The V and J genes are TRBV4-2 and TRBJ1-5; D may be TRBD1 (5 bases). Germline V CDR1 and CDR2: LGHNA, YNFKEQ. The CDR3 extends over 14 amino acids. Trimming took off 1 base at V and 5 bases at J, with 9 bases between the two ends. The chain's CDR3 is CASSQGDLHQPQHF. The CDR3 bases are TGTGCCAGCAGCCAAGGGGACCTCCATCAGCCCCAGCATTTT.

This chain uses TRBV7-9 with TRBJ1-4, with TRBD1 identical over 9 bases. This CDR3 has 13 amino acids. Unmatched junction bases numbered 3, after V lost 6 bases and J lost 7 bases. Germline loops: CDR1 SEHNR, CDR2 FQNEAQ (reference sequence). The CDR3 sequence: CASSSGQGEKLFF. The CDR3 nucleotides read TGTGCCAGCAGTTCGGGACAGGGTGAAAAACTGTTTTTT.

The chain recombines TRBV10-3 with TRBJ1-2, with 9 bases lining up with TRBD1. V lost 0 bases, J lost 4 bases, and 0 bases stayed unmatched. CDR1 and CDR2 (germline): ENHRY, SYGVKD. This CDR3 region has 14 residues. The CDR3 DNA sequence: TGTGCCATCAGTGAGTCGGGACAGGGCTATGGCTACACCTTC. Residues: CAISESGQGYGYTF.

The CDR3 loop is CASSYSRDTEAFF. The CDR3 nucleotides are TGTGCCAGCAGCTACTCCAGGGATACTGAAGCTTTCTTT. This chain connects TRBV5-4 to TRBJ1-1; weak D call: TRBD1 (5 bases). Germline values: CDR1 SGHNT, CDR2 YYREEE (reference sequence). V was shortened by 3 bases and J by 5 bases, with 11 bases between the two germline ends. This CDR3 comprises 13 residues.

The chain joins TRBV6-1 to TRBJ1-5; D ambiguous. Per the germline V gene, CDR1 is MNHNS and CDR2 is SASEGT. With 4 bases removed from V and 1 base from J, the gap between germline ends came to 14 bases. This CDR3 spans 16 amino acids. The CDR3 nucleotides are TGTGCCAGCAGTGGCCTCCGGGCCGCGAGCAATCAGCCCCAGCATTTT. This codes for CASSGLRAASNQPQHF.

There are a few counts of this clone. V usage is TRBV2 and J usage is TRBJ2-7; D possibly corresponds to TRBD1 (6 bases). This CDR3 is 13 amino acids long. The V gene's germline CDR1 is SNHLY and CDR2 FYNNEI. V lost 3 bases, J lost 7 bases, and 13 bases lay in between. The CDR3 sequence: CASSDPGEWEQYF. Written as DNA, the CDR3 is TGTGCCAGCAGTGACCCAGGGGAGTGGGAGCAGTACTTC.